This T cell receptor beta chain appears in the sequencing data of a study of blood T cell repertoires in COVID-19. The overall study: COVID-19 samples from acute and convalescent phases originated in the United States, Italy and Spain. Sources were T cells, B-cell-depleted T cells, or PBMCs; the material itself was cDNA or gDNA.

Original handling: For nucleated cells, counts were estimated from reference gene primer amplification. Measured with immunoSEQ multiplex PCR; TCRdb has only the in-frame clones, and not every one. Clonal size and the V and J genes are those of that table, whereas D and trimming came from the DNA. The sample yields about 170,000 clones, 70% to 90% seen once. Germline V gives CDR1 LGHNA, CDR2 YSLEER. The CDR3 covers 17 residues. The germline V and J ends were trimmed by 0 bases and 2 bases, with 13 bases remaining between them. The chain combines TRBV4-3 with TRBJ2-2; tentative D call: TRBD2 (5 bases). The sample comprised peripheral blood. The TCR was taken from a woman of 80 years or more with COVID-19, enrolled during active disease. The CDR3 reads CASSQESGTSNTGELFF. CDR3 DNA sequence: TGCGCCAGCAGCCAAGAAAGCGGAACCTCCAACACCGGGGAGCTGTTTTTT.